The TCR beta chain under discussion was sequenced for a study of glioma-infiltrating T cells. Study results and limitations: Tissue-blood divergence was below expectation in non-neoplastic patients, above in gliomas.

Worth noting for this clonotype: The antigen is undetermined. A junction boundary mismatches the germline segment, possibly from a read error.

TCR alpha and beta CDR3 regions were amplified from RNA using iRepertoire nested multiplex PCR. Input was roughly 95-450 ng of tissue mRNA or PBMC total RNA. From the multiplex PCR reads, TCRdb called clonotypes with MiXCR, one entry per CDR3 protein. The table lists approximately 93,000 distinct CDR3 sequences, around 42% of them singletons. Germline V CDR1 and CDR2: SGHTA, FQGNSA. This CDR3 has 17 amino acids. The gene calls are TRBV7-2 and TRBJ2-5; the match to TRBD2 covers 16 bases. The material sequenced was glioma tissue, nonneoplastic brain tissue, or PBMCs (not recorded which). The sequence derives from a human donor with low-grade glioma or glioblastoma, undergoing nonglioma brain surgery, or in good health (not recorded which). CDR3 amino acids: CASSAPGLAGGQETQRF. Written as DNA, the CDR3 is TGTGCCAGCAGCGCCCCGGGACTAGCGGGAGGGCAAGAGACCCAGCGCTTC.